Each of the 21 T cell receptor beta chains below was sequenced from the same sample in a study of siplizumab effects on memory and regulatory T cells. Sequencing was performed with immunoSEQ multiplex PCR; in TCRdb, only in-frame clones are kept and a portion is missing. Of 100,000 or so clones listed, approximately 90% are singletons. Sequencing was performed on Tregs sorted from blood. These receptors originate from a human donor in good health.

The chain links TRBV11-2 to TRBJ2-7, with D perhaps being TRBD1 or TRBD2 (5 bases each). Germline V lookup: CDR1 SGHAT, CDR2 FQNNGV. Trimming cost V 0 bases and J 3 bases, with 9 bases left between them. There are 14 residues in the CDR3. In DNA, the CDR3 is TGTGCCAGCAGCTTAGATATGAGGGGCTACGAGCAGTACTTC. Its translation is CASSLDMRGYEQYF.

This clone was seen just once. The chain links TRBV27 to TRBJ2-3; perhaps TRBD1 as D (5 bases). Germline-derived CDR1 and CDR2 are MNHEY and SMNVEV (reference sequence). The V end lost 2 bases, the J end lost 3 bases, and 15 bases lay between the germline ends. There are 16 residues in the CDR3. This chain's CDR3 is CASSLLGAGMTDTQYF. In DNA, the CDR3 is TGTGCCAGCAGTTTACTTGGGGCTGGGATGACAGATACGCAGTATTTT.

J is TRBJ1-3 and V is TRBV4-2, with no clear D. Per germline, CDR1 LGHNA and CDR2 YNFKEQ. V was trimmed by 1 base and J by 0 bases, leaving 13 bases between them. CDR3 length: 17 residues. CDR3 region: CASSQGTTGASGNTIYF. DNA for the CDR3: TGTGCCAGCAGCCAAGGAACAACGGGCGCCTCTGGAAACACCATATATTTT.

DNA of the CDR3: TGTGCCAGCAGCCAAGGTGGACTAGCGGGAGCGTACACCGGGGAGCTGTTTTTT. Translation: CASSQGGLAGAYTGELFF. The rearrangement joins TRBV4-2 to TRBJ2-2; 13 nucleotides agree with TRBD2. Germline V gene sequence: CDR1 LGHNA, CDR2 YNFKEQ. The length of the CDR3 is 18 residues. The V segment lost 1 base and the J segment 3 bases; nucleotides outside the gene matches: 5.

This clone turned up a few times. This chain connects TRBV5-1 to TRBJ1-4; D perhaps matches TRBD1 (5 bases). This CDR3 has 16 amino acids. V gave up 2 bases and J gave up 3 bases, with 14 bases separating them. CDR1 is SGHRS, CDR2 YFSETQ, per germline. The CDR3 is CASSFSLGVANEKLFF. CDR3 in DNA: TGCGCCAGCAGCTTTAGTCTGGGGGTGGCTAATGAAAAACTGTTTTTT.

V gene TRBV10-3 combines with J gene TRBJ1-1; D ambiguous. This CDR3 has 14 amino acids. V shed 3 bases and J shed 1 base, with 9 bases lying between them. Germline CDR1 is ENHRY and CDR2 is SYGVKD. The CDR3 DNA is TGTGCCATCAGTGAATGGGGAGCGAACACTGAAGCTTTCTTT. This gives the protein CAISEWGANTEAFF.

This clone appeared a single time. The chain carries TRBV7-2 and TRBJ2-5; the match to TRBD1 covers 7 bases. Germline V gene sequence: CDR1 SGHTA, CDR2 FQGNSA. The CDR3 consists of 17 residues. V lost 4 bases and J lost 0; bases outside the gene matches: 11. The DNA of the CDR3 is TGTGCCAGCAGCTACCGACAGGGCACCTGGTACCAAGAGACCCAGTACTTC. Protein product: CASSYRQGTWYQETQYF.

The V and J genes are TRBV5-1 and TRBJ2-5; D ambiguous. The V end was cut by 0 bases, the J end by 1 base, with 10 bases between. Germline loops: CDR1 SGHRS, CDR2 YFSETQ. There are 15 residues in the CDR3. Written as DNA, the CDR3 is TGCGCCAGCAGCTTGGCCGCGGCTAGCCAAGAGACCCAGTACTTC. Protein: CASSLAAASQETQYF.

The chain joins TRBV6-1 to TRBJ1-5; no firm D call. V was cut by 4 bases and J by 3 bases, with 10 bases left in between. The CDR3 has 14 residues. The germline V gene has CDR1 MNHNS and CDR2 SASEGT. Written as DNA, the CDR3 is TGTGCCAGCAGTGGTACCAGAAACAATCAGCCCCAGCATTTT. Its translation is CASSGTRNNQPQHF.

The chain carries TRBV19 and TRBJ2-4, with 10 bases matching TRBD2. Looked up from germline, CDR1 is LNHDA and CDR2 is SQIVND (reference sequence). V lost 1 base and J lost 9; bases outside the gene matches: 9. The CDR3 covers 16 residues. DNA of the CDR3: TGTGCCAGTAGTATAGCAGTCCTAGCGGGAGTGGGCATTCAGTACTTC. Translated: CASSIAVLAGVGIQYF.

The chain joins TRBV29-1 to TRBJ1-2; D remains ambiguous. The V and J ends lost 2 bases and 1 base respectively, with 11 bases between them. The CDR3 length is 14 residues. Germline lookup yields CDR1 SQVTM and CDR2 ANQGSEA. CDR3 in amino acids: CSVEWQKYNYGYTF. CDR3 nucleotides: TGCAGCGTTGAATGGCAGAAGTATAACTATGGCTACACCTTC.

This sequence joins TRBV9 and TRBJ1-4; TRBD1 matches at 9 bases. The germline V gene has CDR1 SGDLS and CDR2 YYNGEE. The CDR3 length is 15 residues. J was trimmed by 0 bases and V by 7 bases; bases with no gene match: 4. The CDR3 spells CASSGQGTTNEKLFF. The CDR3 nucleotides are TGTGCCAGCTCGGGACAGGGAACAACTAATGAAAAACTGTTTTTT. Full variable domain (remainder filled in from reference TRBV9 and TRBJ1-4): DSGVTQTPKHLITATGQRVTLRCSPRSGDLSVYWYQQSLDQGLQFLIQYYNGEERAKGNILERFSAQQFPDLHSELNLSSLELGDSALYFCASSGQGTTNEKLFFGSGTQLSVL.

This clone has more than one count but fewer than ten. CDR3 loop: CATEGGLAGERRSYEQYF. The CDR3, as DNA: TGTGCCACCGAAGGGGGACTAGCGGGAGAACGTAGGTCCTACGAGCAGTACTTC. The chain carries TRBV14 and TRBJ2-7, with 14 positions matching TRBD2. There are 18 residues in the CDR3. Germline loops: CDR1 SGHDN, CDR2 FVKESK. V lost 10 bases and J lost 1; bases outside the gene matches: 15.

This chain uses TRBV5-4 with TRBJ2-1; 13 nucleotides match TRBD2. CDR1 is SGHNT, CDR2 YYREEE, per germline (reference sequence). This CDR3 contains 15 residues. The V and J ends lost 4 bases and 7 bases, in that order; junction bases with no gene match: 5. CDR3 residues: CASSPPGLAGNEQFF. The CDR3 DNA is TGTGCCAGCAGCCCACCGGGACTAGCGGGGAATGAGCAGTTCTTC. Looking up the rest from reference TRBV5-4 and TRBJ2-1 gives the full variable domain: ETGVTQSPTHLIKTRGQQVTLRCSSQSGHNTVSWYQQALGQGPQFIFQYYREEENGRGNFPPRFSGLQFPNYSSELNVNALELDDSALYLCASSPPGLAGNEQFFGPGTRLTVL.

The CDR3 protein is CASSLTSGRAHEQYF. CDR3 DNA sequence: TGTGCCAGCAGCTTAACGAGCGGGAGGGCCCATGAGCAGTACTTC. The V and J genes are TRBV7-3 and TRBJ2-7; 10 nucleotides line up with TRBD2. Trimming at V came to 0 bases and at J to 7 bases, leaving 6 bases not matched to a gene. Germline loops: CDR1 SGHTA, CDR2 FQGTGA. The CDR3 consists of 15 residues. The whole variable domain, filled in from reference TRBV7-3 and TRBJ2-7, reads GAGVSQTPSNKVTEKGKYVELRCDPISGHTALYWYRQSLGQGPEFLIYFQGTGAADDSGLPNDRFFAVRPEGSVSTLKIQRTERGDSAVYLCASSLTSGRAHEQYFGPGTRLTVT.

The V gene is TRBV7-2, the J gene TRBJ1-2; D unclear. This CDR3 contains 15 residues. Trimming removed 3 bases from V and 6 bases from J, with 17 bases in between. Germline CDR1 reads SGHTA; CDR2 reads FQGNSA. CDR3 in DNA: TGTGCCAGCAGCTTCGGGCCTCCCACCGTCCATGGCTACACCTTC. It codes for CASSFGPPTVHGYTF.

J is TRBJ2-2 and V is TRBV5-1; TRBD2 agrees at 9 bases. The CDR3 is 18 amino acids. J lost 2 bases, V lost 0 bases, and 8 bases had no gene match. From germline, CDR1 is SGHRS and CDR2 YFSETQ. The CDR3 bases are TGCGCCAGCAGCTTGGTCGTAGCGGGAGTAGGAAACACCGGGGAGCTGTTTTTT. It codes for CASSLVVAGVGNTGELFF.

The chain combines TRBV6-1 with TRBJ1-4; 9 nucleotides agree with TRBD1. The V gene's germline CDR1 is MNHNS and CDR2 SASEGT. The CDR3 contains 15 residues. With V trimmed by 7 bases and J by 5 bases, 8 bases remained unmatched. The CDR3 sequence is CASIRTGTGNEKLFF. CDR3 coding DNA: TGTGCCAGCATCAGGACCGGGACAGGGAATGAAAAACTGTTTTTT.

The V call is TRBV9, the J call TRBJ2-1; TRBD1 is a possible D gene (6 bases). Trimming pared 4 bases from V and 2 bases from J, leaving 16 bases between. This CDR3 spans 16 amino acids. Germline CDR1 and CDR2: SGDLS and YYNGEE. The CDR3 protein is CASSSATGSTYNEQFF. The CDR3, as DNA: TGTGCCAGCAGCTCGGCGACAGGTTCAACCTACAATGAGCAGTTCTTC.

For this clone: Other DNA sequences in this sample translate to the same CDR3. This sequence joins TRBV5-1 and TRBJ2-7, with 8 bases matching TRBD2. The V gene end was trimmed by 4 bases and the J gene end by 3 bases; junction bases not matched to a gene: 3. CDR3 length equals 13 residues. Germline V gene sequence: CDR1 SGHRS, CDR2 YFSETQ. For the CDR3, the DNA is TGCGCCAGCAGCCCCAGCGGGAGCTACGAGCAGTACTTC. It translates to CASSPSGSYEQYF.

The chain carries TRBV10-2 and TRBJ1-1; no clear D. V was clipped by 6 bases and J by 0 bases, with 8 bases between them. CDR3 length equals 13 residues. Germline CDR1 WSHSY, CDR2 SAAADI. CDR3 DNA: TGCGCCAGCAGGAGGACGGTGAACACTGAAGCTTTCTTT. This sequence encodes CASRRTVNTEAFF.